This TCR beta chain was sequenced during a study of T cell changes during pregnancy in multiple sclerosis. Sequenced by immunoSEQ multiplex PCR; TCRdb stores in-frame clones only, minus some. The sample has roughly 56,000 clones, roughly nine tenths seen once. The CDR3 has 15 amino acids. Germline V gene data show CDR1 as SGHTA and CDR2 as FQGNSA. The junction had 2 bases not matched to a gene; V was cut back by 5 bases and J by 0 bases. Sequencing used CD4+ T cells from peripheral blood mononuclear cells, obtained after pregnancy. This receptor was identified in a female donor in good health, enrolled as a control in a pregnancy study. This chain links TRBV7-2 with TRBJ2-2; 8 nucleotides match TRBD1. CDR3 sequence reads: CASSVQGANTGELFF. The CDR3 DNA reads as TGTGCCAGCAGCGTACAGGGGGCGAACACCGGGGAGCTGTTTTTT.